One and the same sample provided the 30 T cell receptor beta chains below, sequenced in a study of cytomegalovirus exposure and HLA in healthy donors. The PCR had 60 Vbeta and 13 Jbeta primers. Libraries were prepared by immunoSEQ multiplex PCR; TCRdb keeps only in-frame clonotypes and omits some of them. The sample gives approximately 110,000 clones, 65% to 80% of which show up once; less than 4% is in the top ten. Material for sequencing was PBMCs. The receptors originated from a human donor in good health.

This clone has just one count. The sample holds other DNA sequences that translate to the same CDR3. The chain joins TRBV18 to TRBJ1-4; 7 bases map to TRBD1. The CDR3 runs to 12 residues. From germline, CDR1 is KGHSH and CDR2 LQKENI. V shed 4 bases and J 7 bases; nucleotides not matched to a gene: 0. In nucleotides, the CDR3 is TGTGCCAGCTCACGGACAGGTGAAAAACTGTTTTTT. It is translated as CASSRTGEKLFF.

The chain joins TRBV9 to TRBJ2-7, with D unresolved. This CDR3 spans 13 amino acids. V was shortened by 3 bases and J by 6 bases, with 13 bases between the two germline ends. Germline assignment: CDR1 SGDLS and CDR2 YYNGEE. The CDR3: CASSADLSVEQYF. CDR3 DNA: TGTGCCAGCAGCGCAGATTTGTCTGTCGAGCAGTACTTC.

J is TRBJ2-2 and V is TRBV7-8; TRBD1 matches 9 bases. This CDR3 has 15 residues. With 4 bases clipped from V and 1 base from J, the junction kept 1 base outside the gene matches. The germline V gene has CDR1 SGHVS and CDR2 FQNEAQ. The CDR3 bases are TGTGCCAGCAGCTGGGGACAGGGGAACACCGGGGAGCTGTTTTTT. It translates to CASSWGQGNTGELFF.

The CDR3 spells CASSFIQGHGELFF. The CDR3, as DNA: TGTGCCAGCAGTTTTATACAGGGTCACGGGGAGCTGTTTTTT. The rearrangement uses TRBV27 and TRBJ2-2, with D maybe TRBD1 (6 bases). The germline V gene encodes CDR1 MNHEY and CDR2 SMNVEV (reference sequence). V lost 3 bases, J lost 7 bases, and 12 bases lay in between. The CDR3 length is 14 residues.

The chain employs TRBV5-1 and TRBJ1-5; 11 positions agree with TRBD1. Per germline, CDR1 SGHRS and CDR2 YFSETQ. V gave up 6 bases and J gave up 0 bases; unmatched junction bases: 14. The CDR3 extends over 19 amino acids. Here the CDR3 reads CASNLSGTGGPYSNQPQHF. CDR3 in DNA: TGCGCCAGCAACCTCTCCGGGACAGGGGGACCGTATAGCAATCAGCCCCAGCATTTT. Using reference TRBV5-1 and TRBJ1-5 for the parts outside the CDR3, the full variable domain is KAGVTQTPRYLIKTRGQQVTLSCSPISGHRSVSWYQQTPGQGLQFLFEYFSETQRNKGNFPGRFSGRQFSNSRSEMNVSTLELGDSALYLCASNLSGTGGPYSNQPQHFGDGTRLSIL.

The CDR3 sequence: CASSLDPTSSGANVLTF. The CDR3 DNA follows: TGTGCCAGCAGCCTAGACCCAACAAGCTCTGGGGCCAACGTCCTGACTTTC. The V and J genes are TRBV9 and TRBJ2-6; no clear D gene. Germline V gene lookup returns CDR1 SGDLS and CDR2 YYNGEE. The CDR3 covers 17 residues. The V end lost 4 bases, the J end lost 0 bases, and 14 bases lay between the germline ends.

This clone was seen only a few times. The chain uses TRBV6-5 and TRBJ2-1; TRBD2 matches at 11 bases. CDR1 and CDR2 (germline): MNHEY, SVGAGI. Germline trimming cut 7 bases from V and 7 bases from J; bases unmatched to any gene: 3. This CDR3 has 13 amino acids. CDR3 loop: CASKASGGNEQFF. In DNA, the CDR3 is TGTGCCAGCAAGGCTAGCGGGGGGAATGAGCAGTTCTTC.

CDR3 sequence: CASSPWTSGSLADTQYF. The CDR3 nucleotides are TGTGCCAGCAGCCCTTGGACTAGCGGGAGTTTGGCAGATACGCAGTATTTT. The J gene is TRBJ2-3, the V gene TRBV11-3, with TRBD2 matching 13 bases. J gave up 4 bases and V 5 bases, and 9 bases lay outside the gene matches. The CDR3 consists of 17 residues. The germline V gene encodes CDR1 SGHNT and CDR2 YENEEA.

In this sample, this clone turned up once. This chain links TRBV27 with TRBJ2-2, with D uncertain. This CDR3 spans 15 amino acids. The germline V gene has CDR1 MNHEY and CDR2 SMNVEV (reference sequence). Deletions cut 3 bases from V and 6 bases from J, with 14 bases between. For the CDR3, the DNA is TGTGCCAGCAGTTTCTCCAGTCGTTACCCCGGGGAGCTGTTTTTT. Translating gives CASSFSSRYPGELFF.

The chain links TRBV10-1 to TRBJ1-2; D possibly corresponds to TRBD1 (6 bases). The V and J ends lost 3 bases and 5 bases respectively, with 16 bases between them. This CDR3 is 15 amino acids long. CDR1 and CDR2 from the germline V gene are WNHNN and SYGVQD (reference sequence). The CDR3: CASSDGAGAWYGYTF. The CDR3 DNA reads as TGCGCCAGCAGTGATGGGGCAGGGGCTTGGTATGGCTACACCTTC.

As regards this clone: Sequence at one end of the junction differs from germline and may be a read error. The sample has other DNA sequences that encode this CDR3 too. The chain employs TRBV15 and TRBJ2-1; TRBD2 matches 9 bases. The CDR3 loop spans 15 amino acids. Germline V gene data show CDR1 as LNHNV and CDR2 as YYDKDF (reference sequence). CDR3: CATSRESGGYNEQFF. In DNA, the CDR3 is TGTGCCACTAGCAGAGAAAGCGGGGGGTACAATGAGCAGTTCTTC.

This sequence joins TRBV10-2 and TRBJ1-2; the match to TRBD1 covers 8 bases. The CDR3 loop spans 15 amino acids. Trimming took 3 bases from V and 4 from J; bases not matched to a gene: 7. Germline V gives CDR1 WSHSY, CDR2 SAAADI. CDR3 loop: CASSEPQGAFYGYTF. The CDR3 nucleotides read TGCGCCAGCAGTGAACCGCAGGGGGCTTTCTATGGCTACACCTTC.

The genes are TRBV15 and TRBJ2-7; D is possibly TRBD1 (6 bases). Trimming removed 5 bases at V and 0 bases at J, with 8 bases between. This CDR3 comprises 13 residues. Germline CDR1 LNHNV, CDR2 YYDKDF (reference sequence). CDR3 sequence: CATSQDSSYEQYF. Here the CDR3 DNA reads TGTGCCACCAGCCAGGACAGCTCCTACGAGCAGTACTTC.

This clone came up a few times. The chain employs TRBV28 and TRBJ1-4; D is possibly TRBD1 (6 bases). The CDR3 extends over 14 amino acids. Trimming removed 6 bases from V and 8 bases from J, with 16 bases in between. CDR1 is MDHEN, CDR2 SYDVKM, per germline. The CDR3 is CASSPGGQVEKLFF. CDR3 DNA: TGTGCCAGCAGCCCCGGGGGGCAGGTGGAAAAACTGTTTTTT.

The J gene is TRBJ2-7, the V gene TRBV9; 9 bases agree with TRBD1. The germline CDR1 and CDR2 sequences are SGDLS and YYNGEE. The CDR3 sequence is 16 residues long. Trimming cost V 0 bases and J 3 bases; bases outside gene matches: 7. The CDR3 is CASSVDIGTGNYEQYF. In DNA form, the CDR3 reads TGTGCCAGCAGCGTAGATATTGGGACAGGGAACTACGAGCAGTACTTC.

A word on this clone: The junction and the germline gene differ at one end; a read error may be behind it. The V gene is TRBV7-7, the J gene TRBJ2-7; D might be TRBD1 (6 bases). Germline V gives CDR1 SSHAT, CDR2 FNYEAQ (reference sequence). The CDR3 is 15 amino acids. The CDR3 loop reads CASSPNTGYGYEQYF. In DNA, the CDR3 is TGTGCTAGCAGCCCGAATACAGGGTACGGCTACGAGCAGTACTTC. The variable domain in full, with the rest retrieved from reference TRBV7-7 and TRBJ2-7, is GAGVSQSPRYKVTKRGQDVTLRCDPISSHATLYWYQQALGQGPEFLTYFNYEAQPDKSGLPSDRFSAERPEGSISTLTIQRTEQRDSAMYRCASSPNTGYGYEQYFGPGTRLTVT.

This clone was recorded only once. The rearrangement links TRBV19 to TRBJ2-1, with TRBD2 matching 12 bases. Germline V gene lookup returns CDR1 LNHDA and CDR2 SQIVND (reference sequence). The CDR3 has 14 amino acids. V trimming: 1 base; J trimming: 10 bases; junction bases outside the gene matches: 2. CDR3: CASSIGLAGGEQFF. The CDR3 DNA reads as TGTGCCAGTAGTATAGGCCTAGCGGGAGGGGAGCAGTTCTTC.

This sequence joins TRBV13 and TRBJ2-7; 13 positions agree with TRBD2. The CDR3 consists of 15 residues. Looked up from germline, CDR1 is PRHDT and CDR2 is FYEKMQ (reference sequence). Here the CDR3 reads CATKPGTSGIYEQYF. In DNA, the CDR3 is TGTGCTACAAAGCCAGGGACTAGCGGGATCTACGAGCAGTACTTC.

The chain is built from TRBV7-3 and TRBJ2-6, with 8 bases identical to TRBD1. The CDR3 covers 18 residues. CDR1 is SGHTA, CDR2 FQGTGA, per germline. After removal of 2 bases from V and 1 base from J, the junction contained 7 bases not matched to a gene. CDR3 sequence reads: CASSLLGQGASGANVLTF. The CDR3 bases are TGTGCCAGCAGCTTATTAGGGCAGGGGGCGTCTGGGGCCAACGTCCTGACTTTC.

CDR3: CASSTGRGYEQYF. For the CDR3, the DNA is TGTGCCAGCAGCACCGGGCGGGGCTACGAGCAGTACTTC. The chain links TRBV7-8 to TRBJ2-7, with D maybe TRBD2 (6 bases). Trimming took 5 bases from V and 3 from J, leaving 11 bases between them. The germline V gene has CDR1 SGHVS and CDR2 FQNEAQ. The CDR3 sequence is 13 residues long.

This chain joins TRBV6-1 and TRBJ2-1; 7 nucleotides align to TRBD1. V trimming: 7 bases; J trimming: 1 base; junction bases outside the gene matches: 4. The CDR3 contains 14 residues. Germline V gives CDR1 MNHNS, CDR2 SASEGT. The CDR3 here is CASTPGGSYNEQFF. Here the CDR3 DNA reads TGTGCCAGCACCCCAGGGGGTTCCTACAATGAGCAGTTCTTC.

The count of this clone is one. The chain couples TRBV25-1 to TRBJ2-2; TRBD2 agrees at 13 bases. The CDR3 sequence is 16 residues long. Trimming cost V 3 bases and J 8 bases; bases outside gene matches: 6. CDR1 and CDR2 from the germline V gene are MGHDK and SYGVNS. CDR3 region: CASSESGTSGTGELFF. In DNA form, the CDR3 reads TGTGCCAGCAGTGAGTCCGGGACTAGCGGGACAGGGGAGCTGTTTTTT. The full variable domain, with the rest looked up from reference TRBV25-1 and TRBJ2-2, is EADIYQTPRYLVIGTGKKITLECSQTMGHDKMYWYQQDPGMELHLIHYSYGVNSTEKGDLSSESTVSRIRTEHFPLTLESARPSHTSQYLCASSESGTSGTGELFFGEGSRLTVL.

The chain combines TRBV2 with TRBJ2-3; maybe TRBD2 (6 bases). Trimming removed 6 bases at V and 4 bases at J, with 17 bases between. Germline CDR1 is SNHLY and CDR2 is FYNNEI. This CDR3 has 15 amino acids. The CDR3 region is CASRVDRGSADTQYF. The CDR3 DNA reads as TGTGCCAGCAGGGTGGACCGGGGGTCGGCAGATACGCAGTATTTT.

The CDR3 region is CASSVGGTGAYEQYF. CDR3 sequence (DNA): TGTGCCAGCAGCGTAGGAGGGACAGGAGCCTACGAGCAGTACTTC. The chain is built from TRBV9 and TRBJ2-7; 8 bases match TRBD1. Germline V gives CDR1 SGDLS, CDR2 YYNGEE. CDR3 length: 15 amino acids. Unmatched junction bases numbered 4, after V lost 0 bases and J lost 2 bases.

V is TRBV7-6 and J is TRBJ2-3; TRBD1 is a possible D gene (5 bases). Germline loops: CDR1 SGHVS, CDR2 FNYEAQ. The CDR3 spans 15 residues. Trimming took 2 bases from V and 3 from J, leaving 12 bases between them. DNA of the CDR3: TGTGCCAGCAGCTTATTGCAGGGCCTAACAGATACGCAGTATTTT. It is translated as CASSLLQGLTDTQYF.

This clone is a singleton in its sample. The genes are TRBV28 and TRBJ2-3; possibly TRBD2 for D (5 bases). The CDR3 has 12 amino acids. Germline CDR1 reads MDHEN; CDR2 reads SYDVKM. Deletions cut 5 bases from V and 5 bases from J, with 8 bases between. In DNA, the CDR3 is TGTGCCAGCAGTCCCGAGGGAGATACGCAGTATTTT. It codes for CASSPEGDTQYF.

The sample holds a few counts of this clone. The rearrangement uses TRBV15 and TRBJ2-5; 7 nucleotides line up with TRBD1. CDR1 and CDR2 (germline): LNHNV, YYDKDF (reference sequence). The V and J ends lost 4 bases and 5 bases, in that order; junction bases with no gene match: 7. There are 14 residues in the CDR3. The CDR3 reads CATSIDRDRETQYF. The CDR3 DNA sequence: TGTGCCACCAGCATCGACAGGGATCGGGAGACCCAGTACTTC. The full variable domain, with the rest looked up from reference TRBV15 and TRBJ2-5, is DAMVIQNPRYQVTQFGKPVTLSCSQTLNHNVMYWYQQKSSQAPKLLFHYYDKDFNNEADTPDNFQSRRPNTSFCFLDIRSPGLGDTAMYLCATSIDRDRETQYFGPGTRLLVL.

V and J are TRBV5-1 and TRBJ1-1; D gene ambiguous. Per germline, CDR1 SGHRS and CDR2 YFSETQ. This CDR3 has 18 residues. The germline V and J ends were trimmed by 0 bases and 1 base, with 19 bases remaining between them. CDR3 nucleotide sequence: TGCGCCAGCAGCTTGGCCTTTATGCACAGTCGAGAGAACACTGAAGCTTTCTTT. Translated, it gives CASSLAFMHSRENTEAFF.

The V call is TRBV28, the J call TRBJ2-3; TRBD1 matches 9 bases. V was pared by 4 bases and J by 3 bases, with 8 bases of the junction left unmatched. The CDR3 is 16 residues long. Germline lookup yields CDR1 MDHEN and CDR2 SYDVKM. CDR3 bases: TGTGCCAGCAGTTCATCGGGGACAGGGAAGACAGATACGCAGTATTTT. Translation gives CASSSSGTGKTDTQYF.

The chain uses TRBV21-1 and TRBJ2-7; the listed D gene, TRBD1, was not tested against the DNA. TRBV21-1 is an annotated pseudogene. The CDR3 sequence is 13 residues long. In DNA form, the CDR3 reads TGTGCCAGCAGCAAAGCTCAGGGGTACGAGCAGTACTTC. Its protein is CASSKAQGYEQYF.